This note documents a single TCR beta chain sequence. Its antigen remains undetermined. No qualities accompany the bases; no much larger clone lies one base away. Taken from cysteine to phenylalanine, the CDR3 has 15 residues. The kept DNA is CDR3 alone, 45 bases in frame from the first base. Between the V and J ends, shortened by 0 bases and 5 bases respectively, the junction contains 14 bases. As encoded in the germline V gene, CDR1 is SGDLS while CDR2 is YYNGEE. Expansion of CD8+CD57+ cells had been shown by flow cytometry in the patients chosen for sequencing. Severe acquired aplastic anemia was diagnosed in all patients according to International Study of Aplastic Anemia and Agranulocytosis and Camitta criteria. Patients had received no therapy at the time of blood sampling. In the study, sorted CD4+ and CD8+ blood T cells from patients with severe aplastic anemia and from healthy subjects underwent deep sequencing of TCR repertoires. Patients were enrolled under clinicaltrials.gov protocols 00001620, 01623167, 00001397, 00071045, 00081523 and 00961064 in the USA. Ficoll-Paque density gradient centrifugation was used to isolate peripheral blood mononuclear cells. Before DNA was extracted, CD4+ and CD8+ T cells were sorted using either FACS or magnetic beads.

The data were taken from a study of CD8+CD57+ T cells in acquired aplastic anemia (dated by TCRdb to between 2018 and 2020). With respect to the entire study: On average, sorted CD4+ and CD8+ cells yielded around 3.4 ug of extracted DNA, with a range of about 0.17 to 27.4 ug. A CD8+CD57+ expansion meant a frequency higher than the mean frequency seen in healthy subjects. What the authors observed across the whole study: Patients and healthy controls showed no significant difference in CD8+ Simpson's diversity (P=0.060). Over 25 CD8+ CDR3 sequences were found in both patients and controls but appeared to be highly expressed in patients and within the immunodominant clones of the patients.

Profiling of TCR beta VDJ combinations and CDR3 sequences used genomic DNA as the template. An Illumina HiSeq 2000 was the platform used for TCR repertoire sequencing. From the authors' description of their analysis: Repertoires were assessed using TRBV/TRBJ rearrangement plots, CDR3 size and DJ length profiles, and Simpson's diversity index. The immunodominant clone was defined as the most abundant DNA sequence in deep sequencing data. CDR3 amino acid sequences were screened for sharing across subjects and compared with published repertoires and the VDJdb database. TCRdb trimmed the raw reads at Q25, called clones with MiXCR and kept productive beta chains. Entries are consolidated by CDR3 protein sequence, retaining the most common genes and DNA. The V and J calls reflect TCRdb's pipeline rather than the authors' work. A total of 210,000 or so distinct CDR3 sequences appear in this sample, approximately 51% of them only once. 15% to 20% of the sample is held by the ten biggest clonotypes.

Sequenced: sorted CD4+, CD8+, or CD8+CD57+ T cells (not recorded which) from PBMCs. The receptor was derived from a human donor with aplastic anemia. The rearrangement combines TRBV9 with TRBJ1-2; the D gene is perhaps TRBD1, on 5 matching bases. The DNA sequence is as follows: TGTGCCAGCAGCGTAGAACTAGCGGGGGGATATGGCTACACCTTC. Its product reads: CASSVELAGGYGYTF.